Presented here are 20 T cell receptor beta chains from one specimen sequenced in a study of T cell clonotyping in hematopoietic cell transplantation. Assay: immunoSEQ multiplex PCR; the TCRdb copy retains only in-frame clones and omits some. This sample has approximately 3,000 clones, with 95% found just once. The time point is: recipient sample about 28 days before transplant, after cytoreduction. The sequencing used peripheral blood mononuclear cells, collected before stem cell transplant. These receptors were collected from a woman in her forties or fifties with chronic myeloid leukemia. Some clones in this sample may be carry-over from other donors' samples.

This clone has only a few counts. This chain connects TRBV6-5 to TRBJ1-5; D unresolved. This CDR3 has 13 amino acids. The germline V and J ends were trimmed by 2 bases and 5 bases, with 7 bases remaining between them. Germline V gene lookup returns CDR1 MNHEY and CDR2 SVGAGI. The CDR3, as DNA: TGTGCCAGCAGTTACAGGGAGGATCAGCCCCAGCATTTT. Its protein is CASSYREDQPQHF.

The chain links TRBV7-6 to TRBJ2-3, with TRBD2 identical over 14 bases. This CDR3 has 19 residues. V trimming: 5 bases; J trimming: 7 bases; junction bases outside the gene matches: 17. Germline V gives CDR1 SGHVS, CDR2 FNYEAQ. CDR3 amino acids: CASSRPGTSGGPTLNTQYF. In nucleotides, the CDR3 is TGTGCCAGCAGCCGTCCCGGGACTAGCGGGGGCCCCACATTGAATACGCAGTATTTT.

The chain employs TRBV30 and TRBJ1-5, with 11 bases matching TRBD1. CDR1 is GTSNPN, CDR2 SVGIG, per germline (reference sequence). The CDR3 is 17 residues long. The trim removed 3 bases at V and 2 bases at J, leaving 9 bases unmatched. In DNA, the CDR3 is TGTGCCTGGAGAGATGGACAGGGGGCCCTAGGCAATCAGCCCCAGCATTTT. It specifies CAWRDGQGALGNQPQHF.

This chain links TRBV5-6 with TRBJ2-5; no definite D call. There are 11 residues in the CDR3. Germline CDR1 and CDR2: SGHDT and YYEEEE. Between the trimmed V and J ends, which lost 5 bases and 4 bases, there was a span of 6 bases. The CDR3 sequence: CASSILETQYF. The CDR3, as DNA: TGTGCCAGCAGTATTCTAGAGACCCAGTACTTC.

The chain links TRBV6-5 to TRBJ1-6; D unclear. The germline gives CDR1 MNHEY, CDR2 SVGAGI. V lost 4 bases, J lost 6 bases, and 16 bases lay in between. This CDR3 has 16 amino acids. In nucleotides, the CDR3 is TGTGCCAGCAGTTGGTCATCGGAGTATGGTAATTCACCCCTCCACTTT. Protein sequence: CASSWSSEYGNSPLHF.

This clone was picked up a small number of times. The chain uses TRBV6-5 and TRBJ2-2, with TRBD1 as a possible D gene (6 bases). V was shortened by 3 bases and J by 4 bases, with 12 bases between the two germline ends. The germline CDR1 and CDR2 sequences are MNHEY and SVGAGI. The CDR3 is made up of 15 amino acids. The CDR3 region has the DNA TGTGCCAGCAGTTATTATCCCAGGGGCACCGGGGAGCTGTTTTTT. It specifies CASSYYPRGTGELFF.

The chain joins TRBV5-1 to TRBJ2-2; TRBD1 aligns across 10 bases. Losses at the gene ends were 7 bases for V and 7 bases for J; bases not matched to a gene: 16. This CDR3 has 17 amino acids. Germline CDR1 reads SGHRS; CDR2 reads YFSETQ. The CDR3 DNA is TGCGCCAGCGGCCACCGGTCCGACAGGGGGCTTGGCGGGGAGCTGTTTTTT. Its translation is CASGHRSDRGLGGELFF.

V is TRBV5-1 and J is TRBJ2-7; D possibly matches TRBD1 or TRBD2 (5 bases each). Germline V gene data show CDR1 as SGHRS and CDR2 as YFSETQ. V was shortened by 0 bases and J by 3 bases, with 10 bases between the two germline ends. The CDR3 runs 14 residues. CDR3 sequence: CASSLAGTLYEQYF. The CDR3 nucleotides read TGCGCCAGCAGCTTGGCTGGGACCCTCTACGAGCAGTACTTC.

The rearrangement uses TRBV19 and TRBJ2-1; TRBD1 matches at 8 bases. The CDR3 has 13 residues. Per the germline V gene, CDR1 is LNHDA and CDR2 is SQIVND (reference sequence). Losses at the gene ends were 5 bases for V and 12 bases for J; bases not matched to a gene: 9. The CDR3 sequence is CASSSQTGTGQFF. The CDR3 coding sequence is TGTGCCAGTAGTTCACAAACCGGGACAGGGCAGTTCTTC.

The chain uses TRBV27 and TRBJ1-4; 7 positions agree with TRBD1. The CDR3 runs 15 residues. V trimming: 5 bases; J trimming: 2 bases; junction bases outside the gene matches: 5. CDR1 and CDR2 from the germline V gene are MNHEY and SMNVEV (reference sequence). CDR3 sequence: CASSPYRGTNEKLFF. DNA for the CDR3: TGTGCCAGCAGTCCCTACAGGGGTACTAATGAAAAACTGTTTTTT.

The gene calls are TRBV2 and TRBJ2-5, with 12 bases lining up with TRBD1. This CDR3 contains 16 residues. The V and J ends lost 7 bases and 4 bases, in that order; junction bases with no gene match: 10. The germline gives CDR1 SNHLY, CDR2 FYNNEI. The CDR3 DNA reads TGTGCCAGCAAATTCGGACCGGGACAGGGGGCAGAGACCCAGTACTTC. Residues: CASKFGPGQGAETQYF.

This clone was recorded only once. The chain joins TRBV19 to TRBJ2-7, with D perhaps being TRBD1 or TRBD2 (5 bases each). The ends were cut back, 6 bases at V and 0 bases at J, with 15 bases in the middle. Germline V gene data show CDR1 as LNHDA and CDR2 as SQIVND (reference sequence). This CDR3 contains 15 residues. For the CDR3, the DNA is TGTGCCAGTAGATCGTTGGTGGGGGACTCCTACGAGCAGTACTTC. This translates into CASRSLVGDSYEQYF.

V usage is TRBV4-1 and J usage is TRBJ2-1, with 9 nucleotides matching TRBD2. Looked up from germline, CDR1 is MGHRA and CDR2 is YSYEKL. The CDR3 has 17 amino acids. The ends lost 7 bases at V and 3 bases at J; junction bases unmatched: 13. The CDR3: CASIGDSSGTDYNEQFF. For the CDR3, the DNA is TGCGCCAGCATCGGAGATTCTAGCGGGACTGACTACAATGAGCAGTTCTTC.

V is TRBV6-1 and J is TRBJ1-5; D unclear. V shed 4 bases and J shed 2 bases, with 15 bases lying between them. This CDR3 spans 16 amino acids. Germline V gene lookup returns CDR1 MNHNS and CDR2 SASEGT. CDR3 bases: TGTGCCAGCAGTGCACCAGGCTTTTTTGGCAATCAGCCCCAGCATTTT. It codes for CASSAPGFFGNQPQHF.

This chain connects TRBV2 to TRBJ2-3; D possibly matches TRBD1 or TRBD2 (5 bases each). This CDR3 spans 14 amino acids. Per the germline V gene, CDR1 is SNHLY and CDR2 is FYNNEI. V was cut by 3 bases and J by 1 base, with 8 bases left in between. CDR3 DNA sequence: TGTGCCAGCAGTGAGCAGGGACGCACAGATACGCAGTATTTT. It yields the protein CASSEQGRTDTQYF.

The V call is TRBV9, the J call TRBJ1-6; 10 bases are a match to TRBD1. The CDR3 is 14 residues long. Trimming took 5 bases from V and 8 from J; bases not matched to a gene: 4. Germline V lookup: CDR1 SGDLS, CDR2 YYNGEE. CDR3 sequence reads: CASSGQGDYSPLHF. The CDR3 DNA follows: TGTGCCAGCAGTGGACAGGGGGACTATTCACCCCTCCACTTT.

This rearrangement joins TRBV5-1 to TRBJ1-5, with 7 nucleotides matching TRBD1. The CDR3 runs 13 residues. The junction had 1 base not matched to a gene; V was cut back by 0 bases and J by 7 bases. Per the germline V gene, CDR1 is SGHRS and CDR2 is YFSETQ. The CDR3 sequence is CASSLGQGQPQHF. The CDR3 bases are TGCGCCAGCAGCTTGGGACAGGGCCAGCCCCAGCATTTT. Full variable domain (missing parts from reference TRBV5-1 and TRBJ1-5): KAGVTQTPRYLIKTRGQQVTLSCSPISGHRSVSWYQQTPGQGLQFLFEYFSETQRNKGNFPGRFSGRQFSNSRSEMNVSTLELGDSALYLCASSLGQGQPQHFGDGTRLSIL.

The rearrangement links TRBV29-1 to TRBJ1-2, with D hard to call. V was trimmed by 0 bases and J by 4 bases, leaving 15 bases between them. This CDR3 contains 15 residues. The germline V gene has CDR1 SQVTM and CDR2 ANQGSEA. CDR3 region: CSVEDLGEGSYGYTF. The DNA for the CDR3 is TGCAGCGTTGAAGATCTTGGGGAGGGAAGCTATGGCTACACCTTC.

This chain joins TRBV18 and TRBJ1-1, with D possibly matching TRBD1 (6 bases). Trimming pared 6 bases from V and 1 base from J, leaving 18 bases between. This CDR3 has 16 residues. The germline V gene has CDR1 KGHSH and CDR2 LQKENI. Written as DNA, the CDR3 is TGTGCCAGCTCTCCAATTCGGGGGGCTTCGAACACTGAAGCTTTCTTT. This codes for CASSPIRGASNTEAFF.

The rearrangement uses TRBV19 and TRBJ1-2, with 10 bases matching TRBD1. With 3 bases clipped from V and 5 bases from J, the junction kept 18 bases outside the gene matches. In germline, CDR1 is LNHDA, CDR2 SQIVND (reference sequence). This CDR3 comprises 19 residues. Here the CDR3 DNA reads TGTGCCAGTAGTATCCATCGCCGGGGACAGGGGTCCACGTCGTATGGCTACACCTTC. Its translation: CASSIHRRGQGSTSYGYTF.